The 21 T cell receptor beta chains below come from one sample, sequenced in a study (dated by TCRdb to the mid-2010s). The method behind the library was 5' RACE. This sample was sequenced with an Illumina MiSeq. Through fastp at Q25 and MiXCR, TCRdb rebuilt clones from the public reads, retaining in-frame beta chains. A single entry per CDR3 protein holds the most common genes and DNA from its merged rows. The sample data list 45,000 to 60,000 distinct CDR3 sequences, and more than 20% of these were observed just once. Approximately 3.3% of the sample rests with the top ten. The source material was tumor-infiltrating naive CD4+ T cells sorted from the breast tumor. The cell subset or site label, as the study defines it: naive CD4+ T cells, CD4+CD45RA+CD25-. These receptors all come from a female donor with breast cancer.

This clonotype showed up just a few times. The chain recombines TRBV3-1 with TRBJ2-7, with a possible D match to TRBD2 (6 bases). V lost 4 bases and J 5 bases, leaving 15 bases between the germline ends. The germline gives CDR1 LGHDT, CDR2 YNNKEL (reference sequence). The CDR3 extends over 14 amino acids. The CDR3 region has the DNA TGTGCCAGCAGCCCGCGACTAGAGGGTAACGAGCAGTACTTC. Amino acids: CASSPRLEGNEQYF.

The rearrangement joins TRBV5-1 to TRBJ1-2; D perhaps matches TRBD1 (5 bases). Germline CDR1 reads SGHRS; CDR2 reads YFSETQ. This CDR3 is 16 amino acids long. Trimming removed 4 bases from V and 5 bases from J, with 21 bases in between. In DNA form, the CDR3 reads TGCGCCAGCAGCCCCCTCGGGGGGGAGGTTCGGTATGGCTACACCTTC. It specifies CASSPLGGEVRYGYTF.

This clonotype showed up just a few times. The CDR3 DNA sequence: TGTGCCAGCAGCTCCCGACCGGCCTCCAAGCAGTTCTTC. Translation gives CASSSRPASKQFF. The rearrangement uses TRBV7-2 and TRBJ2-1, with D unclear. V lost 4 bases and J 11 bases, leaving 15 bases between the germline ends. The CDR3 totals 13 residues. Germline CDR1 SGHTA, CDR2 FQGNSA. The variable domain in full, completed from reference TRBV7-2 and TRBJ2-1, reads GAGVSQSPSNKVTEKGKDVELRCDPISGHTALYWYRQSLGQGLEFLIYFQGNSAPDKSGLPSDRFSAERTGGSVSTLTIQRTQQEDSAVYLCASSSRPASKQFFGPGTRLTVL.

In its sample, this clonotype was seen a few times. The chain has TRBV6-5 and TRBJ2-1; D may be TRBD2 (6 bases). There are 15 residues in the CDR3. V lost 6 bases and J 4 bases, leaving 16 bases between the germline ends. The germline V gene has CDR1 MNHEY and CDR2 SVGAGI. CDR3 region: CASSRVGGPYNEQFF. For the CDR3, the DNA is TGTGCCAGCAGCCGCGTTGGAGGGCCTTACAATGAGCAGTTCTTC.

This clonotype was observed once. The chain has TRBV7-2 and TRBJ2-3; no clear D. The CDR3 covers 15 residues. Germline lookup yields CDR1 SGHTA and CDR2 FQGNSA. CDR3: CPNSHGVHLTDTQYF. DNA of the CDR3: TGTCCCAACAGCCATGGGGTGCACCTCACAGATACGCAGTATTTT. Full variable domain (outside the CDR3, taken from reference TRBV7-2 and TRBJ2-3): GAGVSQSPSNKVTEKGKDVELRCDPISGHTALYWYRQSLGQGLEFLIYFQGNSAPDKSGLPSDRFSAERTGGSVSTLTIQRTQQEDSAVYLCPNSHGVHLTDTQYFGPGTRLTVL.

This clonotype was recorded at least ten times. The chain joins TRBV2 to TRBJ2-3; TRBD2 matches 11 bases. This CDR3 spans 16 amino acids. The germline gives CDR1 SNHLY, CDR2 FYNNEI. V shed 6 bases and J 2 bases; nucleotides not matched to a gene: 7. CDR3 sequence reads: CASRFGLAGLTDTQYF. In DNA, the CDR3 is TGTGCCAGCAGATTCGGACTAGCGGGCCTCACAGATACGCAGTATTTT.

This clonotype was counted between two and nine times. The chain joins TRBV4-1 to TRBJ2-1; the D gene is possibly TRBD2 (5 bases). Germline V lookup: CDR1 MGHRA, CDR2 YSYEKL. This CDR3 is 13 amino acids long. The V end was cut by 4 bases, the J end by 6 bases, with 10 bases between. The CDR3 is CASSRIRGNEQFF. The CDR3 DNA follows: TGCGCCAGCAGCCGAATTCGGGGCAATGAGCAGTTCTTC.

V and J are TRBV7-8 and TRBJ2-7; D is possibly TRBD2 (5 bases). Germline V gives CDR1 SGHVS, CDR2 FQNEAQ. CDR3 length equals 16 residues. V lost 5 bases, J lost 2 bases, and 19 bases lay in between. CDR3 DNA sequence: TGTGCCAGCAGCCCAGAGGGTGGGCAAGCGACCTACGAGCAGTACTTC. Amino acids: CASSPEGGQATYEQYF.

This clonotype turned up a few times. The rearrangement uses TRBV5-1 and TRBJ1-2, with D maybe TRBD1 (5 bases). The length of the CDR3 is 15 residues. Trimming cost V 0 bases and J 4 bases, with 13 bases left between them. Germline V gene lookup returns CDR1 SGHRS and CDR2 YFSETQ. For the CDR3, the DNA is TGCGCCAGCAGCTTGGGGTCCGGGGACGCCTATGGCTACACCTTC. This codes for CASSLGSGDAYGYTF. Full variable domain (remainder filled in from reference TRBV5-1 and TRBJ1-2): KAGVTQTPRYLIKTRGQQVTLSCSPISGHRSVSWYQQTPGQGLQFLFEYFSETQRNKGNFPGRFSGRQFSNSRSEMNVSTLELGDSALYLCASSLGSGDAYGYTFGSGTRLTVV.

This clonotype was recorded a few times. The rearrangement uses TRBV29-1 and TRBJ1-1; D gene unclear. The V end lost 1 base, the J end lost 8 bases, and 5 bases lay between the germline ends. The germline gives CDR1 SQVTM, CDR2 ANQGSEA. The CDR3 runs 10 residues. CDR3 loop: CSVEGVEAFF. CDR3 DNA sequence: TGCAGCGTTGAAGGGGTAGAAGCTTTCTTT. Combining the CDR3 with reference TRBV29-1 and TRBJ1-1 gives the whole variable domain SAVISQKPSRDICQRGTSLTIQCQVDSQVTMMFWYRQQPGQSLTLIATANQGSEATYESGFVIDKFPISRPNLTFSTLTVSNMSPEDSSIYLCSVEGVEAFFGQGTRLTVV.

This clonotype was counted between two and nine times. The chain combines TRBV24-1 with TRBJ1-5; D is unresolved. The V gene's germline CDR1 is KGHDR and CDR2 SFDVKD. V was pared by 0 bases and J by 2 bases, with 4 bases between. CDR3 size: 14 residues. In DNA, the CDR3 is TGTGCCACCAGTGATTTGTTCGGCAATCAGCCCCAGCATTTT. Amino acids: CATSDLFGNQPQHF.

The rearrangement joins TRBV5-1 to TRBJ2-3; possible D gene TRBD1, 6 bases. Germline assignment: CDR1 SGHRS and CDR2 YFSETQ. V was shortened by 2 bases and J by 0 bases, with 7 bases between the two germline ends. This CDR3 has 14 residues. The CDR3: CASSLDRSTDTQYF. DNA for the CDR3: TGCGCCAGCAGCTTAGACAGGAGCACAGATACGCAGTATTTT.

The V call is TRBV6-2 or TRBV6-3, the J call TRBJ2-4, with 7 bases matching TRBD2. The V and J ends lost 2 bases and 0 bases, in that order; junction bases with no gene match: 10. There are 18 residues in the CDR3. Germline assignment: CDR1 MNHEY and CDR2 SVGEGT. The CDR3 here is CASSYGPSGTPAKNIQYF. In DNA form, the CDR3 reads TGTGCCAGCAGTTACGGGCCTAGCGGAACTCCAGCCAAAAACATTCAGTACTTC.

The rearrangement links TRBV6-5 to TRBJ2-7; 7 bases are a match to TRBD1. Germline CDR1 reads MNHEY; CDR2 reads SVGAGI. V gave up 7 bases and J gave up 4 bases; unmatched junction bases: 4. This CDR3 spans 12 amino acids. This CDR3 reads CASKRGPYEQYF. CDR3 nucleotide sequence: TGTGCCAGCAAAAGGGGGCCTTACGAGCAGTACTTC.

This clonotype was picked up many times. The chain uses TRBV7-9 and TRBJ2-7, with D hard to call. This CDR3 spans 12 amino acids. The germline CDR1 and CDR2 sequences are SEHNR and FQNEAQ (reference sequence). Trimming cost V 5 bases and J 4 bases, with 9 bases left between them. The CDR3 reads CASSISFYEQYF. CDR3 nucleotides: TGTGCCAGCAGCATAAGCTTTTACGAGCAGTACTTC. The whole variable domain, filled in from reference TRBV7-9 and TRBJ2-7, reads DTGVSQNPRHKITKRGQNVTFRCDPISEHNRLYWYRQTLGQGPEFLTYFQNEAQLEKSRLLSDRFSAERPKGSFSTLEIQRTEQGDSAMYLCASSISFYEQYFGPGTRLTVT.

This clonotype was counted ten times or more. The chain links TRBV20-1 to TRBJ2-3, with TRBD1 matching 8 bases. The CDR3 has 14 amino acids. Germline CDR1 DFQATT, CDR2 SNEGSKA (reference sequence). Trimming at V came to 0 bases and at J to 9 bases, leaving 8 bases not matched to a gene. The CDR3: CSARDWGRQGTQYF. DNA of the CDR3: TGCAGTGCTAGAGATTGGGGCCGACAGGGGACGCAGTATTTT.

This clonotype was detected many times. The chain recombines TRBV20-1 with TRBJ2-1, with 16 bases lining up with TRBD2. The germline V gene encodes CDR1 DFQATT and CDR2 SNEGSKA (reference sequence). Germline trimming cut 6 bases from V and 7 bases from J; bases unmatched to any gene: 6. The CDR3 covers 15 residues. Written as DNA, the CDR3 is TGCAGTGCAGGGACTAGCGGGGGGGCGAGGAATGAGCAGTTCTTC. This encodes CSAGTSGGARNEQFF.

This rearrangement joins TRBV6-6 to TRBJ2-7, with D possibly being TRBD1 or TRBD2 (6 bases each). The CDR3 consists of 14 residues. Germline CDR1 and CDR2: MNHNY and SVGAGI (reference sequence). The V and J ends lost 8 bases and 7 bases respectively, with 21 bases between them. The CDR3 loop reads CASGTQGRAGEQYF. DNA of the CDR3: TGTGCCAGCGGAACACAGGGCCGGGCGGGGGAGCAGTACTTC.

This clonotype was seen more than once but under ten times. V is TRBV20-1 and J is TRBJ2-3; 7 bases are shared with TRBD2. Germline-derived CDR1 and CDR2 are DFQATT and SNEGSKA (reference sequence). The J segment lost 2 bases and the V segment lost 4 bases, leaving 9 bases of the junction unmatched. The CDR3 loop spans 15 amino acids. CDR3 in amino acids: CSAIVSGGNTDTQYF. The CDR3 coding sequence is TGCAGTGCTATAGTATCGGGAGGTAACACAGATACGCAGTATTTT.

The rearrangement joins TRBV4-2 to TRBJ1-4; 9 bases line up with TRBD1. Trimming removed 4 bases from V and 13 bases from J; junction bases left unmatched: 7. CDR3 length: 13 amino acids. CDR1 is LGHNA, CDR2 YNFKEQ, per germline. CDR3 residues: CASSLDRGVGLFF. In DNA form, the CDR3 reads TGTGCCAGCAGCCTGGACAGGGGTGTAGGACTGTTTTTT.

With respect to this clonotype: Since the CDR3 does not end with the conserved phenylalanine or tryptophan, this likely comes from a read error. This sequence joins TRBV24-1 and TRBJ2-1, with D uncertain. The CDR3 is 14 amino acids. Germline V gives CDR1 KGHDR, CDR2 SFDVKD. V lost 4 bases and J 6 bases, leaving 12 bases between the germline ends. The CDR3 loop reads CATSDPLTPNEQFC. The DNA of the CDR3 is TGTGCCACCAGTGACCCGTTGACTCCCAATGAGCAGTTCTGC.